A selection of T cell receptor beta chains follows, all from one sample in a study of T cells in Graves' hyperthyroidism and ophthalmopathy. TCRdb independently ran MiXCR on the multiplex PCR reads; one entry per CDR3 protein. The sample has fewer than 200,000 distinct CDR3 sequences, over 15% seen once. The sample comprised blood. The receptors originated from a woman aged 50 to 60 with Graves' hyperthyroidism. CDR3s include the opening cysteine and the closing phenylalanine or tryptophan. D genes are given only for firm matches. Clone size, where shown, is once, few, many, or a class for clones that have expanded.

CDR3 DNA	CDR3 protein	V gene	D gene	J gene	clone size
TGTGCCAGCAGCTTTAATTTCGGACGGTCACCCCTCCACTTT	CASSFNFGRSPLHF	TRBV5-4	NA	TRBJ1-6	NA
TGCGCCAGCAGCTTGTCCCAGGTATCAGATACGCAGTATTTT	CASSLSQVSDTQYF	TRBV5-1	NA	TRBJ2-3	many
TGTGCCAGCAGTCAACTAAACATGGATGAGCAGTTCTTC	CASSQLNMDEQFF	TRBV6-1	NA	TRBJ2-1	few
TGTGCCAGCAGGAGCGGGGACTACTCCTACGAGCAGTACTTC	CASRSGDYSYEQYF	TRBV6-2/TRBV6-3	TRBD2	TRBJ2-7	few
TGTGCCAGTAGTTCCACGGACTCTGGAAACACCATATATTTT	CASSSTDSGNTIYF	TRBV19	NA	TRBJ1-3	many
TGCGCCAGCAGCCAAGATCACAGGGGCCACAATGAGCAGTTCTTC	CASSQDHRGHNEQFF	TRBV4-3	TRBD1	TRBJ2-1	many
TGTGCCAGCAGCGTAGTTGGAGCGGGTCTGCCTACTGAGCAGTTCTTC	CASSVVGAGLPTEQFF	TRBV9	NA	TRBJ2-1	NA
TGCAGTGCTAGATTTGTGGACAGGCGTACCTACGAGCAGTACTTC	CSARFVDRRTYEQYF	TRBV20-1	TRBD1	TRBJ2-7	NA
TGTGCCAGTAGTCCGGAGGGACTAGCGGTCTACGAGCAGTACTTC	CASSPEGLAVYEQYF	TRBV19	TRBD2	TRBJ2-7	many
TGTGCCAGCAGCCCTGACGCACCCCTCCACTTT	CASSPDAPLHF	TRBV7-9	NA	TRBJ1-6	many
TGTGCCAGCAGCTTATTAGGTCGGGGTGAACAAGAGACCCAGTACTTC	CASSLLGRGEQETQYF	TRBV11-2	NA	TRBJ2-5	many
TGCAGTGCTAGAGATCGGACAGCCTTTAATGAAAAACTGTTTTTT	CSARDRTAFNEKLFF	TRBV20-1	NA	TRBJ1-4	NA
TGTGCCAGCTTTTCCGGGGCCAATGAGCAGTTCTTC	CASFSGANEQFF	TRBV7-9	NA	TRBJ2-1	many
TGTGCCAGCAGTGGGGGTAGCGGCACTGAAGCTTTCTTT	CASSGGSGTEAFF	TRBV7-9	NA	TRBJ1-1	many
TGCGCCAGCAGCTTAGTTCACAGGGACACTGAAGCTTTCTTT	CASSLVHRDTEAFF	TRBV5-1	NA	TRBJ1-1	few
TGCGCCAGCAGCTTGGTCGGACAGACCAACACTGAAGCTTTCTTT	CASSLVGQTNTEAFF	TRBV5-1	NA	TRBJ1-1	many
TGTGCCAGCAGTCTGGACCGCCAAGCGAACACTGAAGCTTTCTTT	CASSLDRQANTEAFF	TRBV2	NA	TRBJ1-1	many
TGTGCCAGCAGCTCGACGTTGTGGGGGCGAACAGATACGCAGTATTTT	CASSSTLWGRTDTQYF	TRBV7-9	NA	TRBJ2-3	few
TGCGCCAGCAGCTCTACGGGACAGAACACCGGGGAGCTGTTTTTT	CASSSTGQNTGELFF	TRBV5-1	NA	TRBJ2-2	many
TGCAGTGCTGGAGGGTTTAACTATGGCTACACCTTC	CSAGGFNYGYTF	TRBV20-1	NA	TRBJ1-2	many
TGCGCCAGCAGCCTGACAGGGCATTCGGGTAGAGAGACCCAGTACTTC	CASSLTGHSGRETQYF	TRBV4-3	TRBD1	TRBJ2-5	many
TGTGCCAGCCGAAACTCCAGTCCCGGGACAGGGGACTATGGCTACACCTTC	CASRNSSPGTGDYGYTF	TRBV28	TRBD1	TRBJ1-2	many
TGTGCCAGCAGTTTACCGATACTAATCCTCAGCTCCTATAATTCACCCCTCCACTTT	CASSLPILILSSYNSPLHF	TRBV28	NA	TRBJ1-6	NA